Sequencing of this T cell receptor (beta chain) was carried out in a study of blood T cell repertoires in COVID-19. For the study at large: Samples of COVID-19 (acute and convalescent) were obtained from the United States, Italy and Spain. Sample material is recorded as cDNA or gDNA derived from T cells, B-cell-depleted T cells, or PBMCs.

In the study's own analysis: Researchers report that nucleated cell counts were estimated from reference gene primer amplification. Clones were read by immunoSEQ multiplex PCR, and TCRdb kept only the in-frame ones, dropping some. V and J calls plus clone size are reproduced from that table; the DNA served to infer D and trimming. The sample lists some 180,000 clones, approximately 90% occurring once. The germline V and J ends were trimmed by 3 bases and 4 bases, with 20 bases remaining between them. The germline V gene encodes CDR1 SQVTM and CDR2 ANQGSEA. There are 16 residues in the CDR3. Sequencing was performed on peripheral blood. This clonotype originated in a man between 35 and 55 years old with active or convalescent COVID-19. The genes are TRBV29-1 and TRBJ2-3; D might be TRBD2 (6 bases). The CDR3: CSVDTGDSWGPDTQYF. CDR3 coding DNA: TGCAGCGTTGATACGGGGGATTCCTGGGGCCCAGATACGCAGTATTTT.